What follows are 22 T cell receptor beta chains derived from one specimen sequenced in a study of blood T cell repertoires in COVID-19. Assay: immunoSEQ multiplex PCR; the TCRdb copy retains only in-frame clones and omits some. The profile shows tens of thousands of clones, roughly 80% of them singletons. The sample taken for sequencing was peripheral blood. All receptors derive from a woman between 55 and 75 years old with acute or convalescent COVID-19.

The V gene is TRBV5-1, the J gene TRBJ1-2; 7 bases match TRBD1. Germline V lookup: CDR1 SGHRS, CDR2 YFSETQ. CDR3 length: 14 amino acids. The junction had 3 bases not matched to a gene; V was cut back by 4 bases and J by 0 bases. CDR3: CASSLGTANYGYTF. In DNA form, the CDR3 reads TGCGCCAGCAGCCTAGGGACAGCTAACTATGGCTACACCTTC. The full variable domain, its missing parts supplied by reference TRBV5-1 and TRBJ1-2, is KAGVTQTPRYLIKTRGQQVTLSCSPISGHRSVSWYQQTPGQGLQFLFEYFSETQRNKGNFPGRFSGRQFSNSRSEMNVSTLELGDSALYLCASSLGTANYGYTFGSGTRLTVV.

The J gene is TRBJ2-3, the V gene TRBV2; D gene ambiguous. The germline CDR1 and CDR2 sequences are SNHLY and FYNNEI. The CDR3 has 13 residues. The V end was cut by 5 bases, the J end by 2 bases, with 8 bases between. CDR3: CASSLIYTDTQYF. CDR3 sequence (DNA): TGTGCCAGCAGTTTAATCTACACAGATACGCAGTATTTT.

CDR3 region: CATSDSLAVPEETQYF. The CDR3 region has the DNA TGTGCCACCAGTGATTCACTAGCGGTGCCTGAAGAGACCCAGTACTTC. J is TRBJ2-5 and V is TRBV24-1, with 8 bases that match TRBD2. The CDR3 length is 16 residues. Trimming at V came to 2 bases and at J to 3 bases, leaving 7 bases not matched to a gene. CDR1 is KGHDR, CDR2 SFDVKD, per germline.

This sequence joins TRBV12-3 or TRBV12-4 and TRBJ2-7; D uncertain. The CDR3 is 12 amino acids. V shed 6 bases and J shed 6 bases, with 12 bases lying between them. CDR3 amino acids: CASSFLIGEQYF. CDR3 nucleotide sequence: TGTGCCAGCAGCTTTCTAATCGGCGAGCAGTACTTC.

The V call is TRBV9, the J call TRBJ2-3, with 10 nucleotides matching TRBD1. The CDR3 loop spans 16 amino acids. Germline assignment: CDR1 SGDLS and CDR2 YYNGEE. Trimming at V came to 4 bases and at J to 4 bases, leaving 9 bases not matched to a gene. CDR3 in amino acids: CASSSRQGARADTQYF. CDR3 in DNA: TGTGCCAGCAGCTCCCGACAGGGGGCAAGGGCAGATACGCAGTATTTT.

The chain joins TRBV5-1 to TRBJ2-2; D perhaps matches TRBD2 (5 bases). The length of the CDR3 is 16 residues. The germline V gene encodes CDR1 SGHRS and CDR2 YFSETQ. Between the trimmed V and J ends, which lost 0 bases and 3 bases, there was a span of 12 bases. The CDR3 sequence: CASSLAYGKDTGELFF. The CDR3 DNA reads TGCGCCAGCAGCTTGGCTTACGGGAAGGACACCGGGGAGCTGTTTTTT. Combining the CDR3 with reference TRBV5-1 and TRBJ2-2 gives the whole variable domain KAGVTQTPRYLIKTRGQQVTLSCSPISGHRSVSWYQQTPGQGLQFLFEYFSETQRNKGNFPGRFSGRQFSNSRSEMNVSTLELGDSALYLCASSLAYGKDTGELFFGEGSRLTVL.

This chain joins TRBV7-8 and TRBJ2-1, with a weak D call TRBD2 (5 bases). The CDR3 spans 15 residues. CDR1 is SGHVS, CDR2 FQNEAQ, per germline. V lost 4 bases to trimming and J lost 0 bases, with 10 bases between them. The CDR3 loop is CASSSRESSYNEQFF. In nucleotides, the CDR3 is TGTGCCAGCAGCTCCCGGGAAAGCTCCTACAATGAGCAGTTCTTC.

A few counts support this clone. The rearrangement joins TRBV30 to TRBJ1-6; 8 bases are a match to TRBD1. The CDR3 spans 15 residues. Germline V CDR1 and CDR2: GTSNPN, SVGIG (reference sequence). CDR3: CALWDRRHSSSPLHF. CDR3 coding DNA: TGTGCTTTGTGGGACAGGCGCCATTCATCCTCACCCCTCCACTTT. The whole variable domain, remainder taken from reference TRBV30 and TRBJ1-6, is SQTIHQWPATLVQPVGSPLSLECTVEGTSNPNLYWYRQAAGRGLQLLFYSVGIGQISSEVPQNLSASRPQDRQFILSSKKLLLSDSGFYLCALWDRRHSSSPLHFGNGTRLTVT.

The chain employs TRBV18 and TRBJ2-2; tentatively, D is TRBD1 (5 bases). CDR1 is KGHSH and CDR2 is LQKENI in the germline V gene. Between the trimmed V and J ends, which lost 6 bases and 2 bases, there was a span of 10 bases. CDR3 size: 14 residues. Here the CDR3 reads CASSPDSNTGELFF. The CDR3 DNA follows: TGTGCCAGCTCCCCAGACAGTAACACCGGGGAGCTGTTTTTT. Complete variable domain (other parts from reference TRBV18 and TRBJ2-2): NAGVMQNPRHLVRRRGQEARLRCSPMKGHSHVYWYRQLPEEGLKFMVYLQKENIIDESGMPKERFSAEFPKEGPSILRIQQVVRGDSAAYFCASSPDSNTGELFFGEGSRLTVL.

The chain carries TRBV30 and TRBJ2-5; D might be TRBD2 (6 bases). V was cut by 3 bases and J by 1 base, with 12 bases left in between. The CDR3 is 14 residues long. The germline V gene has CDR1 GTSNPN and CDR2 SVGIG (reference sequence). The CDR3 DNA is TGTGCCTGGAGCGTGGGGGGTCCCCAAGAGACCCAGTACTTC. Translating it yields CAWSVGGPQETQYF.

The V and J genes are TRBV5-1 and TRBJ1-1; D remains unclear. The V end was cut by 1 base, the J end by 3 bases, with 13 bases between. The CDR3 is 15 amino acids. Per germline, CDR1 SGHRS and CDR2 YFSETQ. The CDR3 loop is CASSLTPPRHTEAFF. The CDR3 DNA sequence: TGCGCCAGCAGCTTGACACCCCCGCGGCACACTGAAGCTTTCTTT.

This chain joins TRBV11-2 and TRBJ2-5, with D perhaps TRBD1 (5 bases). Germline V CDR1 and CDR2: SGHAT, FQNNGV. This CDR3 contains 13 residues. Trimming took 6 bases from V and 5 from J, leaving 13 bases between them. The DNA for the CDR3 is TGTGCCAGCAGTCCTCAGGGATGGGAGACCCAGTACTTC. This translates into CASSPQGWETQYF.

This sequence joins TRBV28 and TRBJ2-5; perhaps TRBD1 as D (6 bases). CDR1 and CDR2 (germline): MDHEN, SYDVKM. V lost 3 bases and J lost 4, with 18 bases in between. This CDR3 has 16 amino acids. CDR3 DNA sequence: TGTGCCAGCAGTTTTACAGGGAAACTGGCCGGAGAGACCCAGTACTTC. Protein sequence: CASSFTGKLAGETQYF.

V and J are TRBV11-3 and TRBJ2-2, with 8 bases identical to TRBD1. The germline V gene encodes CDR1 SGHNT and CDR2 YENEEA. The length of the CDR3 is 15 residues. The J segment lost 7 bases and the V segment lost 2 bases, leaving 6 bases of the junction unmatched. CDR3 sequence (DNA): TGTGCCAGCAGCTTACTCGGGACAGGTCTCGGGGAGCTGTTTTTT. Amino acids: CASSLLGTGLGELFF.

In this sample, this clone turned up a few times. The chain carries TRBV18 and TRBJ2-5; the D gene is possibly TRBD1 (6 bases). V lost 3 bases, J lost 1 base, and 9 bases lay in between. Germline V gives CDR1 KGHSH, CDR2 LQKENI. The CDR3 runs to 14 residues. Here the CDR3 reads CASSPRDTQETQYF. CDR3 DNA sequence: TGTGCCAGCTCACCCCGGGACACCCAAGAGACCCAGTACTTC.

The rearrangement links TRBV27 to TRBJ2-7; 12 nucleotides line up with TRBD2. Germline-derived CDR1 and CDR2 are MNHEY and SMNVEV (reference sequence). The CDR3 totals 21 residues. J lost 4 bases, V lost 2 bases, and 21 bases had no gene match. The CDR3 here is CASSLLGYRASGRARWYEQYF. CDR3 sequence (DNA): TGTGCCAGCAGTTTACTCGGGTACCGGGCTAGCGGGAGGGCGCGGTGGTACGAGCAGTACTTC.

The CDR3 protein is CASRVDGVTEAFF. DNA of the CDR3: TGTGCCAGCAGGGTCGACGGGGTCACTGAAGCTTTCTTT. The V call is TRBV28, the J call TRBJ1-1; no clear D gene. The germline V gene has CDR1 MDHEN and CDR2 SYDVKM. This CDR3 contains 13 residues. The V and J ends lost 6 bases and 4 bases respectively, with 12 bases between them.

This clone occurred once. V is TRBV11-2 and J is TRBJ2-3, with a tentative D call TRBD1 (6 bases). The V end was cut by 4 bases, the J end by 0 bases, with 14 bases between. The V gene's germline CDR1 is SGHAT and CDR2 FQNNGV. The CDR3 totals 16 residues. The CDR3 loop is CASSSPPDRSTDTQYF. The CDR3 nucleotides are TGTGCCAGCAGCTCCCCACCTGACAGGAGCACAGATACGCAGTATTTT.

The V call is TRBV27, the J call TRBJ1-6, with TRBD1 identical over 7 bases. J was trimmed by 3 bases and V by 5 bases; bases with no gene match: 4. The CDR3 runs to 15 residues. Germline V gene data show CDR1 as MNHEY and CDR2 as SMNVEV (reference sequence). The CDR3 DNA reads as TGTGCCAGCAGTACAGGGGACTTCTATAATTCACCCCTCCACTTT. It translates to CASSTGDFYNSPLHF.

This chain joins TRBV18 and TRBJ1-4; weak D call: TRBD1 (5 bases). The CDR3 covers 17 residues. Trimming took off 1 base at V and 8 bases at J, with 20 bases between the two ends. Germline V CDR1 and CDR2: KGHSH, LQKENI. CDR3 sequence reads: CASSPRPRDWRLEKLFF. The CDR3 bases are TGTGCCAGCTCACCACGTCCCAGGGACTGGCGCCTCGAAAAACTGTTTTTT.

The rearrangement uses TRBV2 and TRBJ1-5; TRBD1 might be the D (5 bases). The CDR3 extends over 12 amino acids. Trimming shortened V by 6 bases and J by 4 bases, and 7 bases separated the two germline ends. Germline V gene data show CDR1 as SNHLY and CDR2 as FYNNEI. For the CDR3, the DNA is TGTGCCAGCAGCTACAGGAATCAGCCCCAGCATTTT. Translated: CASSYRNQPQHF.

The chain recombines TRBV29-1 with TRBJ1-2; no clear D gene. This CDR3 comprises 14 residues. CDR1 SQVTM and CDR2 ANQGSEA come from the germline V gene. V was trimmed by 4 bases and J by 0 bases, leaving 12 bases between them. The CDR3 here is CSVGAGRANYGYTF. DNA of the CDR3: TGCAGCGTTGGCGCGGGCAGAGCTAACTATGGCTACACCTTC.